This paragraph covers one TCR beta chain sequence. CDR1 and CDR2 from the germline V gene are SEHNR and FQNEAQ (reference sequence). This CDR3 has 14 amino acids. V was cut by 5 bases and J by 3 bases, with 14 bases left in between. This specimen belongs to a study of molecular identifiers for immune sequencing clone quantification. TCRdb itself ran the PCR reads through MiXCR, one entry per CDR3 protein. The table has about 65,000 distinct CDR3 sequences, around a sixth seen once. This TCR was recovered from a human donor in good health. Some libraries in this study had Jurkat cell RNA spiked in. The chain employs TRBV7-9 and TRBJ2-7, with D tentatively TRBD2 (5 bases). Sequencing input: naive CD8+ T cells from blood, with Jurkat cell RNA spiked in. Subset described: FACS-sorted CD8+CD4-CCR7+CD45RA+ naive T cells. The CDR3 region is CASSPPKEDYEQYF. The CDR3 DNA sequence: TGTGCCAGCAGCCCCCCTAAGGAGGACTACGAGCAGTACTTC.